The 26 T cell receptor beta chains in this list originate from one sample, sequenced in a study of blood T cell repertoires in COVID-19. Libraries were prepared by immunoSEQ multiplex PCR; TCRdb keeps only in-frame clonotypes and omits some of them. The sample lists 60,000 to 100,000 clones, around nine tenths occurring once. Sample: peripheral blood. The receptor set was obtained from a man in his fifties with active COVID-19.

This rearrangement joins TRBV18 to TRBJ1-1, with 7 positions matching TRBD1. With V trimmed by 4 bases and J by 5 bases, 4 bases remained unmatched. Germline V gives CDR1 KGHSH, CDR2 LQKENI. The length of the CDR3 is 13 residues. CDR3 protein: CASSRRQGTEAFF. DNA of the CDR3: TGTGCCAGCTCACGTCGACAGGGAACTGAAGCTTTCTTT.

This chain uses TRBV10-3 with TRBJ1-1; 7 bases agree with TRBD1. V shed 6 bases and J 2 bases; nucleotides not matched to a gene: 6. The length of the CDR3 is 14 residues. From germline, CDR1 is ENHRY and CDR2 SYGVKD. This CDR3 is CAIRVQGINTEAFF. In DNA form, the CDR3 reads TGTGCCATCAGGGTACAGGGGATCAACACTGAAGCTTTCTTT.

This chain links TRBV27 with TRBJ1-4, with TRBD1 as a possible D gene (6 bases). The CDR3 loop spans 14 amino acids. The ends were cut back, 6 bases at V and 8 bases at J, with 16 bases in the middle. Germline V lookup: CDR1 MNHEY, CDR2 SMNVEV (reference sequence). CDR3 bases: TGTGCCAGCAGGAGGGGGTCCGGTCCGGAAAAACTGTTTTTT. Its translation is CASRRGSGPEKLFF.

V and J are TRBV27 and TRBJ1-2; TRBD1 might be the D (6 bases). From germline, CDR1 is MNHEY and CDR2 SMNVEV (reference sequence). Trimming left V 0 bases short and J 2 bases short, with 16 bases between. The CDR3 has 17 amino acids. The CDR3 reads CASSLSSRGGRNYGYTF. CDR3 nucleotides: TGTGCCAGCAGTTTATCGTCGAGGGGGGGGCGCAACTATGGCTACACCTTC.

The chain combines TRBV2 with TRBJ2-7, with 7 bases identical to TRBD2. Per the germline V gene, CDR1 is SNHLY and CDR2 is FYNNEI. This CDR3 has 14 amino acids. V lost 8 bases and J lost 1; bases outside the gene matches: 8. The CDR3 sequence: CASLGGVGSYEQYF. CDR3 DNA sequence: TGTGCCAGCCTTGGGGGGGTCGGGTCCTACGAGCAGTACTTC.

This chain links TRBV4-2 with TRBJ2-1; D may be TRBD2 (5 bases). V lost 0 bases and J 2 bases, leaving 11 bases between the germline ends. The germline V gene has CDR1 LGHNA and CDR2 YNFKEQ. The CDR3 extends over 16 amino acids. CDR3 residues: CASSQEFSAAYNEQFF. The DNA for the CDR3 is TGTGCCAGCAGCCAAGAGTTCTCAGCGGCCTACAATGAGCAGTTCTTC.

The chain combines TRBV28 with TRBJ1-2; TRBD1 matches 8 bases. Trimming at V came to 4 bases and at J to 2 bases, leaving 6 bases not matched to a gene. CDR1 MDHEN and CDR2 SYDVKM come from the germline V gene. There are 15 residues in the CDR3. CDR3 amino acids: CASSYRDRPNYGYTF. In DNA, the CDR3 is TGTGCCAGCAGTTACCGGGACAGGCCGAACTATGGCTACACCTTC.

V usage is TRBV11-3 and J usage is TRBJ2-7; TRBD2 agrees at 10 bases. The CDR3 loop spans 16 amino acids. Germline V gene lookup returns CDR1 SGHNT and CDR2 YENEEA. V dropped 3 bases and J dropped 0; count of bases not matched to a gene: 5. In DNA, the CDR3 is TGTGCCAGCAGCTTTAAGCGGGGGGGACTCTCCTACGAGCAGTACTTC. Residues: CASSFKRGGLSYEQYF.

The chain uses TRBV28 and TRBJ1-2; the match to TRBD1 covers 7 bases. In germline, CDR1 is MDHEN, CDR2 SYDVKM. Unmatched junction bases numbered 10, after V lost 5 bases and J lost 4 bases. The CDR3 spans 15 residues. CDR3 DNA: TGTGCCAGCAGTGCCATAGGACAGGTGGTCTATGGCTACACCTTC. Amino acid sequence: CASSAIGQVVYGYTF.

The CDR3 spells CASSHGNNQPQHF. For the CDR3, the DNA is TGTGCCAGCAGCCACGGGAACAATCAGCCCCAGCATTTT. This rearrangement joins TRBV7-2 to TRBJ1-5; the D is unclear. The CDR3 covers 13 residues. The germline CDR1 and CDR2 sequences are SGHTA and FQGNSA. Deletions cut 5 bases from V and 3 bases from J, with 8 bases between.

This rearrangement joins TRBV5-4 to TRBJ2-3; 11 nucleotides align to TRBD2. In germline, CDR1 is SGHNT, CDR2 YYREEE (reference sequence). The CDR3 has 18 residues. With V trimmed by 0 bases and J by 2 bases, 8 bases remained unmatched. DNA for the CDR3: TGTGCCAGCAGCTTGGGGGCTAGCGGGGGGCGATTCACAGATACGCAGTATTTT. It encodes CASSLGASGGRFTDTQYF.

The genes are TRBV24-1 and TRBJ2-1; no clear D. Deletions cut 1 base from V and 5 bases from J, with 5 bases between. Germline loops: CDR1 KGHDR, CDR2 SFDVKD. This CDR3 spans 13 amino acids. The CDR3 here is CATSDFRDNEQFF. In DNA form, the CDR3 reads TGTGCCACCAGTGATTTTCGGGACAATGAGCAGTTCTTC.

The rearrangement uses TRBV28 and TRBJ1-1; no reliable D call. The V gene lost 7 bases and the J gene lost 6 bases, with 12 bases spanning the gap. This CDR3 contains 12 residues. Germline V CDR1 and CDR2: MDHEN, SYDVKM. DNA of the CDR3: TGTGCCAGCACCCAGGCAGGTCCTGAAGCTTTCTTT. It is translated as CASTQAGPEAFF.

The count of this clone is one. The chain is built from TRBV19 and TRBJ2-3; D possibly corresponds to TRBD2 (5 bases). Germline assignment: CDR1 LNHDA and CDR2 SQIVND (reference sequence). This CDR3 comprises 17 residues. V lost 5 bases and J 1 base, leaving 19 bases between the germline ends. The CDR3: CASSFNPSGFGTDTQYF. Here the CDR3 DNA reads TGTGCCAGTAGTTTTAACCCCTCGGGGTTCGGCACAGATACGCAGTATTTT.

This chain uses TRBV6-2 or TRBV6-3 with TRBJ1-3; D call uncertain. The CDR3 covers 15 residues. Per germline, CDR1 MNHEY and CDR2 SVGEGT. V was trimmed by 4 bases and J by 0 bases, leaving 10 bases between them. CDR3 nucleotide sequence: TGTGCCAGCAGTTCGACGGGTTTCTCTGGAAACACCATATATTTT. This codes for CASSSTGFSGNTIYF.

This clone was observed once. This sequence joins TRBV6-6 and TRBJ2-1; perhaps TRBD1 as D (5 bases). The CDR3 has 14 amino acids. Per the germline V gene, CDR1 is MNHNY and CDR2 is SVGAGI (reference sequence). V lost 5 bases, J lost 0 bases, and 8 bases lay in between. DNA for the CDR3: TGTGCCAGCAGTACCCAGGGCTCCTACAATGAGCAGTTCTTC. It encodes CASSTQGSYNEQFF.

J is TRBJ2-7 and V is TRBV19, with TRBD2 matching over 8 bases. The CDR3 sequence is 14 residues long. J was trimmed by 2 bases and V by 6 bases; bases with no gene match: 6. Looked up from germline, CDR1 is LNHDA and CDR2 is SQIVND (reference sequence). CDR3 amino acids: CASSPQRGPYEQYF. CDR3 bases: TGTGCCAGTAGCCCTCAGCGGGGGCCCTACGAGCAGTACTTC. The full variable domain, with the rest looked up from reference TRBV19 and TRBJ2-7, is DGGITQSPKYLFRKEGQNVTLSCEQNLNHDAMYWYRQDPGQGLRLIYYSQIVNDFQKGDIAEGYSVSREKKESFPLTVTSAQKNPTAFYLCASSPQRGPYEQYFGPGTRLTVT.

The V and J genes are TRBV7-2 and TRBJ1-2; the D is unclear. V was pared by 5 bases and J by 7 bases, with 14 bases between. The germline V gene has CDR1 SGHTA and CDR2 FQGNSA. The CDR3 has 13 amino acids. The DNA of the CDR3 is TGTGCCAGCAGCCCTATCCCTACCGCTGGCTACACCTTC. Translated: CASSPIPTAGYTF.

This chain joins TRBV6-1 and TRBJ1-6, with D maybe TRBD1 (5 bases). The V gene's germline CDR1 is MNHNS and CDR2 SASEGT. V lost 2 bases to trimming and J lost 8 bases, with 13 bases between them. The CDR3 is made up of 15 amino acids. The DNA of the CDR3 is TGTGCCAGCAGTGAAATAAAGGGCAGGGATTCACCCCTCCACTTT. This sequence encodes CASSEIKGRDSPLHF.

This chain joins TRBV5-1 and TRBJ2-5; the match to TRBD2 covers 13 bases. With 3 bases clipped from V and 2 bases from J, the junction kept 1 base outside the gene matches. The germline V gene has CDR1 SGHRS and CDR2 YFSETQ. The CDR3 totals 15 residues. CDR3 amino acids: CASSSGLAGQETQYF. Written as DNA, the CDR3 is TGCGCCAGCAGCTCGGGACTAGCGGGACAAGAGACCCAGTACTTC.

The chain uses TRBV27 and TRBJ1-1, with D unresolved. With 5 bases removed from V and 1 base from J, the gap between germline ends came to 11 bases. Germline CDR1 is MNHEY and CDR2 is SMNVEV (reference sequence). This CDR3 contains 14 residues. The CDR3 DNA sequence: TGTGCCAGCAGTCCATCTCTACCGAACACTGAAGCTTTCTTT. Translation gives CASSPSLPNTEAFF.

The chain couples TRBV12-5 to TRBJ2-2; D remains ambiguous. V lost 2 bases to trimming and J lost 1 base, with 5 bases between them. The CDR3 loop spans 14 amino acids. Germline loops: CDR1 LGHNT, CDR2 FRNRAP. Written as DNA, the CDR3 is TGTGCTAGTGGTTTGCGACAGAACACCGGGGAGCTGTTTTTT. Translating gives CASGLRQNTGELFF.

The chain combines TRBV24-1 with TRBJ2-1; the match to TRBD2 covers 7 bases. The CDR3 length is 16 residues. V dropped 1 base and J dropped 7; count of bases not matched to a gene: 9. From germline, CDR1 is KGHDR and CDR2 SFDVKD. The CDR3 DNA reads as TGTGCCACCAGTGATTTTAGGGGTAGGACTAGAAATGAGCAGTTCTTC. Its translation: CATSDFRGRTRNEQFF.

The rearrangement uses TRBV2 and TRBJ1-6; D remains ambiguous. The length of the CDR3 is 15 residues. The ends were cut back, 3 bases at V and 7 bases at J, with 13 bases in the middle. Germline V gene lookup returns CDR1 SNHLY and CDR2 FYNNEI. The CDR3, as DNA: TGTGCCAGCAGTGAGAATTATTCTAGGAATTCACCCCTCCACTTT. It translates to CASSENYSRNSPLHF.

The V and J genes are TRBV28 and TRBJ2-3; no definite D call. The germline V and J ends were trimmed by 7 bases and 2 bases, with 13 bases remaining between them. The CDR3 is made up of 14 amino acids. Germline V gene data show CDR1 as MDHEN and CDR2 as SYDVKM. The chain's CDR3 is CASNPQAFTDTQYF. CDR3 sequence (DNA): TGTGCCAGCAACCCCCAGGCGTTCACAGATACGCAGTATTTT.

The chain recombines TRBV10-3 with TRBJ2-2, with TRBD2 as a possible D gene (6 bases). Germline V CDR1 and CDR2: ENHRY, SYGVKD. The CDR3 loop spans 14 amino acids. The ends were cut back, 8 bases at V and 5 bases at J, with 15 bases in the middle. The CDR3 sequence: CAILGGNQTGELFF. The CDR3 nucleotides read TGTGCCATCCTTGGGGGGAATCAGACCGGGGAGCTGTTTTTT.